These T cell receptor beta chains were read from a single sample in a study of T cell repertoires in cytomegalovirus infection. Each CDR3 protein gets one entry after TCRdb re-called the reads with MiXCR. The sample has 300,000 or so distinct CDR3 sequences; around 10% are singletons. Sequencing was carried out using PBMCs. Receptor source: a human donor in good health (CMV status not recorded). Some clones in this sample may be carry-over from other donors' samples. CDR3s include the opening cysteine and the closing phenylalanine or tryptophan. A D gene is named only where the DNA matches it firmly. Only part of the rows carry a size: once, few, many, or a class if the clone is expanded.

V: TRBV14
D: TRBD2
size: many
J: TRBJ2-1
DNA: TGTGCCAGCGGAACCGGGACTAGCGGGTACAATGAGCAGTTCTTC
CDR3: CASGTGTSGYNEQFF

V: TRBV11-2
D: -
size: few
J: TRBJ1-2
DNA: TGTGCCAGCAGCTCGACAGGTCCCTATGGCTACACCTTC
CDR3: CASSSTGPYGYTF

V: TRBV7-7
D: -
size: many
J: TRBJ2-5
DNA: TGTGCTAGCAGCCGAGGACAGAATGGGGTGGAGACCCAGTACTTC
CDR3: CASSRGQNGVETQYF

V: TRBV7-2
D: -
size: -
J: TRBJ2-5
DNA: TGTGCCAGCAAGTATCGGACACTGGTAGAGACCCAGTACTTC
CDR3: CASKYRTLVETQYF

V: TRBV7-8
D: -
size: many
J: TRBJ2-3
DNA: TGTGCCAGCAGCTTAGCAGGGGAGGTTACAGATACGCAGTATTTT
CDR3: CASSLAGEVTDTQYF

V: TRBV4-2
D: -
size: many
J: TRBJ2-1
DNA: TGTGCCAGCAGCCCCCCGAGCGGCGGCTACAATGAGCAGTTCTTC
CDR3: CASSPPSGGYNEQFF

V: TRBV29-1
D: -
size: many
J: TRBJ1-1
DNA: TGCAGCGTTGAAGAGGTAGGGCGCGGTCTCAACGCTTTCTTT
CDR3: CSVEEVGRGLNAFF

V: TRBV29-1
D: -
size: many
J: TRBJ2-5
DNA: TGCAGCGTTGCCGATAAACTTAGAATATGGGAGACCCAGTACTTC
CDR3: CSVADKLRIWETQYF

V: TRBV24-1
D: TRBD1
size: many
J: TRBJ2-2
DNA: TGTGCCACCAGTCCCTCGGACAGGGGTAATGTCGGGGAGCTGTTTTTT
CDR3: CATSPSDRGNVGELFF

V: TRBV20-1
D: -
size: many
J: TRBJ1-3
DNA: TGCAGTGCTAGCCCTACATTGACCTCTGGAAACACCATATATTTT
CDR3: CSASPTLTSGNTIYF

V: TRBV7-9
D: TRBD1
size: many
J: TRBJ1-2
DNA: TGTGCCAGCAGCCCCGCGCAGGGGGAGAACTATGGCTACACCTTC
CDR3: CASSPAQGENYGYTF

V: TRBV29-1
D: TRBD1
size: -
J: TRBJ2-3
DNA: TGCAGCGTTGAAGATTGGGACAGGGAGCCATCTACGCAGTATTTT
CDR3: CSVEDWDREPSTQYF

V: TRBV20-1
D: TRBD2
size: -
J: TRBJ2-7
DNA: TGCAGTGCTAGTCTAGCGGGCTCCTACGAGCAGTACTTC
CDR3: CSASLAGSYEQYF

V: TRBV7-2
D: -
size: many
J: TRBJ2-1
DNA: TGTGCCAGCCTGTTAGGCGTGAAAAATGAGCAGTTCTTC
CDR3: CASLLGVKNEQFF

V: TRBV7-2
D: TRBD2
size: many
J: TRBJ2-1
DNA: TGTGCCAGCAGCTTAAAAACTAGCGGGGGCAATGAGCAGTTCTTC
CDR3: CASSLKTSGGNEQFF

V: TRBV2
D: -
size: many
J: TRBJ2-4
DNA: TGTGCCAGCATCGGGCAGGCCCAAAACATTCAGTACTTC
CDR3: CASIGQAQNIQYF

V: TRBV6-6
D: TRBD1
size: -
J: TRBJ1-5
DNA: TGTGCCAGCAGACCCCGGACAGGGGGTCACCAGCCCCAGCATTTT
CDR3: CASRPRTGGHQPQHF

V: TRBV28
D: -
size: many
J: TRBJ1-3
DNA: TGTGCCAGCAGTGACGGTTCGGGAAACACCATATATTTT
CDR3: CASSDGSGNTIYF

V: TRBV6-5
D: TRBD2
size: few
J: TRBJ2-1
DNA: TGTGCCAGCAGATCTTCGCTAGCGGGCAACAATGAGCAGTTCTTC
CDR3: CASRSSLAGNNEQFF

V: TRBV7-2
D: -
size: many
J: TRBJ1-2
DNA: TGTGCCAGCAGATCCCCGGGACGGCACTATGGCTACACCTTC
CDR3: CASRSPGRHYGYTF

V: TRBV2
D: TRBD2
size: many
J: TRBJ2-7
DNA: TGTGCCAGCATCTCAAGGGGAGGGACCTACGAGCAGTACTTC
CDR3: CASISRGGTYEQYF

V: TRBV29-1
D: -
size: -
J: TRBJ1-4
DNA: TGCAGCGTTGCCCGAAGTGGGGGGATTAATGAAAAACTGTTTTTT
CDR3: CSVARSGGINEKLFF

V: TRBV20-1
D: -
size: -
J: TRBJ2-2
DNA: TGCAGTGCTAGAGAGCTAGCGCCAAACACCGGGGAGCTGTTTTTT
CDR3: CSARELAPNTGELFF

V: TRBV11-1
D: TRBD1
size: many
J: TRBJ1-6
DNA: TGTGCCAGCAGCATCGCCGGGACAGGGCTGACACCCCTCCACTTT
CDR3: CASSIAGTGLTPLHF

V: TRBV7-9
D: -
size: many
J: TRBJ1-1
DNA: TGTGCCAGCAGCGTTAGCGGCAGAAACACTGAAGCTTTCTTT
CDR3: CASSVSGRNTEAFF

V: TRBV4-1
D: -
size: -
J: TRBJ2-3
DNA: TGCGCCAGCAGCCACGGGAGCACAGATACGCAGTATTTT
CDR3: CASSHGSTDTQYF

V: TRBV6-5
D: -
size: few
J: TRBJ2-7
DNA: TGTGCCAGCAGTTACGTGGTTATGCCCACCGCGGGCGAGCAGTACTTC
CDR3: CASSYVVMPTAGEQYF

V: TRBV12-3/TRBV12-4
D: -
size: many
J: TRBJ2-3
DNA: TGTGCCAGCAGTTTATCTCGGGCGGCTAACCTTGGTTTT
CDR3: CASSLSRAANLGF

V: TRBV7-9
D: -
size: many
J: TRBJ2-1
DNA: TGTGCCAGCAGCCCAGGCGGGGGCCACTACAATGAGCAGTTCTTC
CDR3: CASSPGGGHYNEQFF

V: TRBV5-5
D: -
size: many
J: TRBJ1-1
DNA: TGTGCCAGCAGCTTGGACAAAGCCACTGAAGCTTTCTTT
CDR3: CASSLDKATEAFF

V: TRBV10-3
D: TRBD2
size: many
J: TRBJ2-2
DNA: TGTGCCATCAGTGAGTCTCAGCGGGGAAACACCGGGGAGCTGTTTTTT
CDR3: CAISESQRGNTGELFF

V: TRBV28
D: -
size: many
J: TRBJ1-4
DNA: TGTGCCAGCAGCCCGAACCGGGAAAAACTGTTTTTT
CDR3: CASSPNREKLFF

V: TRBV9
D: TRBD1
size: few
J: TRBJ1-1
DNA: TGTGCCAGCAGCGTAGCTGACAGGGGTTTCACTGAAGCTTTCTTT
CDR3: CASSVADRGFTEAFF

V: TRBV20-1
D: TRBD1
size: many
J: TRBJ1-1
DNA: TGCAGTGCTACCCGTTTCCAGGGGGGTCGCAACACTGAAGCTTTCTTT
CDR3: CSATRFQGGRNTEAFF

V: TRBV19
D: -
size: many
J: TRBJ2-5
DNA: TGTGCCAGTAGTTCACAGGCGGCAGGGGAGACCCAGTACTTC
CDR3: CASSSQAAGETQYF

V: TRBV5-4
D: -
size: many
J: TRBJ1-6
DNA: TGTGCCAGCAGCCCGGGGTCGGGGGCGCAGAAACCCCTCCACTTT
CDR3: CASSPGSGAQKPLHF

V: TRBV28
D: TRBD1
size: many
J: TRBJ1-5
DNA: TGTGCCAGCAGTTGGGCGGACAGGGGTGATCAGCCCCAGCATTTT
CDR3: CASSWADRGDQPQHF

V: TRBV5-5
D: TRBD1
size: few
J: TRBJ1-1
DNA: TGTGCCAGCAGCTCGCAGGGACAGGTGGGCACTGAAGCTTTCTTT
CDR3: CASSSQGQVGTEAFF

V: TRBV12-3/TRBV12-4
D: TRBD1
size: few
J: TRBJ2-3
DNA: TGTGCCAGCAGGAAGGACAGGGGGGCAGATACGCAGTATTTT
CDR3: CASRKDRGADTQYF

V: TRBV4-1
D: -
size: many
J: TRBJ1-2
DNA: TGCGCCAGCAGCCTCAAGTCCCAGATCTATGGCTACACCTTC
CDR3: CASSLKSQIYGYTF

V: TRBV6-2/TRBV6-3
D: -
size: many
J: TRBJ2-2
DNA: TGTGCCAGCACCCCGGGCGGGGAGCTGTTTTTT
CDR3: CASTPGGELFF

V: TRBV5-6
D: -
size: many
J: TRBJ2-2
DNA: TGTGCCAGCAGCCGGGGGATCGGGGAGCTGTTTTTT
CDR3: CASSRGIGELFF

V: TRBV20-1
D: TRBD1
size: few
J: TRBJ1-5
DNA: TGCAGTGCTTTGACAGGGGGCGCGAGGCATTTT
CDR3: CSALTGGARHF

V: TRBV28
D: -
size: many
J: TRBJ1-3
DNA: TGTGCCAGCAGTTTATTAGGAGCAGGCCGGAATGGAAACACCATATATTTT
CDR3: CASSLLGAGRNGNTIYF

V: TRBV28
D: TRBD2
size: many
J: TRBJ2-5
DNA: TGTGCCAGCAGTTCCCCCCTAGCGGGGGGCCAAGAGACCCAGTACTTC
CDR3: CASSSPLAGGQETQYF

V: TRBV14
D: TRBD2
size: -
J: TRBJ2-1
DNA: TGTGCCAGCAGCCCCATAGCGGGGGGCGGGGATGAGCAGTTCTTC
CDR3: CASSPIAGGGDEQFF

V: TRBV2
D: -
size: few
J: TRBJ1-3
DNA: TGTGCCAGCAGAGGGGGACCTGGAAACACCATATATTTT
CDR3: CASRGGPGNTIYF

V: TRBV20-1
D: TRBD1
size: few
J: TRBJ1-1
DNA: TGCAGTGCTAGAGGCGACAGGGGGGGAAATGAAGCTTTCTTT
CDR3: CSARGDRGGNEAFF

V: TRBV10-3
D: TRBD1
size: many
J: TRBJ1-2
DNA: TGTGCCATCAGCGGAACCGGACAGGGGTATGGCTACACCTTC
CDR3: CAISGTGQGYGYTF

V: TRBV7-2
D: -
size: many
J: TRBJ2-1
DNA: TGTGCCAGCAGCTTAGCGCGGGACGGCGGAAAATTCTTC
CDR3: CASSLARDGGKFF

V: TRBV7-9
D: -
size: few
J: TRBJ2-1
DNA: TGTGCCAGCAGCGATTCTAGGGTTAAGGCCTACAATGAGCAGTTCTTC
CDR3: CASSDSRVKAYNEQFF

V: TRBV7-6
D: -
size: many
J: TRBJ1-1
DNA: TGTGCCAGCACCTTACAGGTGGGGACTGAAGCTTTCTTT
CDR3: CASTLQVGTEAFF

V: TRBV7-3
D: -
size: many
J: TRBJ1-1
DNA: TGTGCCAGCAGCGCGCTTGGGGACACTGAAGCTTTCTTT
CDR3: CASSALGDTEAFF

V: TRBV28
D: TRBD1
size: many
J: TRBJ1-4
DNA: TGTGCCAGCAGTCTGGGACAGGGAGCCCTTACTGCAAAACTGTTTTTT
CDR3: CASSLGQGALTAKLFF

V: TRBV4-1
D: -
size: many
J: TRBJ2-7
DNA: TGCGCCAGCAGCCAAGTGAGAGGGAGCGGCGAGCAGTACTTC
CDR3: CASSQVRGSGEQYF

V: TRBV7-6
D: TRBD1
size: many
J: TRBJ2-3
DNA: TGTGCCAGCAGTCCAACTCAGGGGGTTGTTTCAGATACGCAGTATTTT
CDR3: CASSPTQGVVSDTQYF

V: TRBV7-9
D: TRBD1
size: many
J: TRBJ2-2
DNA: TGTGCCAGCAGCCCCGACAGGGGGGACACCGGGGAGCTGTTTTTT
CDR3: CASSPDRGDTGELFF

V: TRBV28
D: -
size: many
J: TRBJ1-1
DNA: TGTGCCAGCAGGTGGACGCGGAACACTGAAGCTTTCTTT
CDR3: CASRWTRNTEAFF

V: TRBV7-8
D: TRBD1
size: many
J: TRBJ2-5
DNA: TGTGCCAGCAGCTCACCCCCGACAGGGACCCAAGAGACCCAGTACTTC
CDR3: CASSSPPTGTQETQYF